What follows are 10 T cell receptor beta chains derived from one specimen sequenced in a study of Tregs in tolerant kidney transplant recipients. The method was immunoSEQ multiplex PCR; TCRdb's version includes in-frame clones alone and lacks a portion of them. The sample holds about 52,000 clones. The sample consisted of CD4+ T cells from blood, taken before the transplant. The receptors come from a human donor who received a combined kidney and bone marrow transplant.

CDR3 DNA (partial): TGTGCCAGCTCACCTAGCGGGGGGGTGACCTACGAG. This translates into CASSPSGGVTYE. The full CDR3 is CASSPSGGVTYEQYF. V and J are TRBV18 and TRBJ2-7; 11 bases map to TRBD2. The read terminates 3 residues ahead of where the CDR3 ends, so the germline J gene completes it. This CDR3 contains 15 residues. Germline V gene sequence: CDR1 KGHSH, CDR2 LQKENI. The J segment lost 2 bases and the V segment lost 3 bases, leaving 3 bases of the junction unmatched.

Worth noting for this clone: From the germline J gene comes the end of the CDR3, since the read stops 3 residues before it. The V call is TRBV10-3, the J call TRBJ1-2, with D tentatively TRBD1 (5 bases). This CDR3 is built from 14 residues. The V end was cut by 3 bases, the J end by 3 bases, with 11 bases between. CDR1 is ENHRY and CDR2 is SYGVKD in the germline V gene. CDR3: CAISEIGEDYGYTF. Incomplete CDR3 DNA: TGTGCCATCAGTGAAATAGGGGAAGACTATGGC.

Remarks on this clone: The missing CDR3 end, 3 residues past where the read stops, is filled in from the germline J gene. This chain connects TRBV7-9 to TRBJ1-1; TRBD1 matches 7 bases. V was pared by 5 bases and J by 1 base, with 4 bases of the junction left unmatched. CDR1 and CDR2 (germline): SEHNR, FQNEAQ (reference sequence). The CDR3 covers 14 residues. The CDR3 bases that were read are TGTGCCAGCAGCCATGGACAGGCGAACACTGAA. Protein sequence: CASSHGQANTE. The CDR3, in full, reads CASSHGQANTEAFF.

Turning to this clone: The read terminates 3 residues before the CDR3 end, so the remaining end is supplied by the germline J gene. The chain uses TRBV7-2 and TRBJ1-1, with a possible D match to TRBD1 (5 bases). The V end was cut by 1 base, the J end by 5 bases, with 11 bases between. Germline values: CDR1 SGHTA, CDR2 FQGNSA. This CDR3 region has 14 residues. The CDR3 bases that were read are TGTGCCAGCAGCTTAGTGAGAGGGGTGACTGAA. Its protein product is CASSLVRGVTE. The full-length CDR3 reads as CASSLVRGVTEAFF.

Partial CDR3 DNA: TGCGCCAGCAGCTTGGGCCCCAGGGGTAACACTGAA. It yields the protein CASSLGPRGNTE. The CDR3 reads in full as CASSLGPRGNTEAFF. The chain links TRBV5-1 to TRBJ1-1, with a weak D call TRBD1 (6 bases). The read terminates 3 residues before the CDR3 end, so the remaining end is supplied by the germline J gene. Germline V gives CDR1 SGHRS, CDR2 YFSETQ. The CDR3 contains 15 residues. The V end lost 0 bases, the J end lost 2 bases, and 11 bases lay between the germline ends.

In regard to this clone: The read gets to within 3 residues of the CDR3 end, and the germline J gene fills in the rest. The chain combines TRBV2 with TRBJ1-2; D uncertain. V was trimmed by 5 bases and J by 3 bases, leaving 4 bases between them. Germline CDR1 reads SNHLY; CDR2 reads FYNNEI. The CDR3 length is 11 residues. CDR3: CASSFDYGYTF. The DNA read from the CDR3 is TGTGCCAGCAGTTTCGACTATGGC.

With respect to this clone: The CDR3 end lies 3 residues beyond the end of the read and is filled in from the germline J gene. The chain joins TRBV20-1 to TRBJ2-1; 15 bases line up with TRBD2. Germline assignment: CDR1 DFQATT and CDR2 SNEGSKA (reference sequence). The V and J ends lost 5 bases and 5 bases, in that order; junction bases with no gene match: 7. CDR3 length: 16 residues. CDR3 residues: CSALPGLAGGDNEQFF. The covered CDR3 bases are TGCAGTGCTCTCCCGGGACTAGCGGGAGGCGACAATGAG.

The CDR3 DNA, read in part, is TGTGCCAGCAGGGAACAGGGTCTGGACGAG. Its translation: CASREQGLDE. In full, the CDR3 reads CASREQGLDEQYF. The chain is built from TRBV6-2 or TRBV6-3 and TRBJ2-7, with a tentative D call TRBD1 (6 bases). The read comes to an end 3 residues before the CDR3 does, leaving the germline J gene to fill in the end. CDR1 and CDR2 (germline): MNHEY, SVGEGT. CDR3 length equals 13 residues. Trimming shortened V by 6 bases and J by 5 bases, and 14 bases separated the two germline ends.

Concerning this clone itself: The read ends 3 residues before the CDR3 terminus; that terminus is restored from the germline J gene. The chain links TRBV18 to TRBJ1-1; D possibly corresponds to TRBD1 (5 bases). Trimming cost V 4 bases and J 5 bases, with 11 bases left between them. This CDR3 is built from 13 residues. Per germline, CDR1 KGHSH and CDR2 LQKENI. The CDR3 region is CASSRKQETEAFF. The CDR3 DNA, read in part, is TGTGCCAGCTCACGAAAACAGGAAACTGAA. The full variable domain, its missing parts supplied by reference TRBV18 and TRBJ1-1, is NAGVMQNPRHLVRRRGQEARLRCSPMKGHSHVYWYRQLPEEGLKFMVYLQKENIIDESGMPKERFSAEFPKEGPSILRIQQVVRGDSAAYFCASSRKQETEAFFGQGTRLTVV.

Incomplete CDR3 DNA: TGTGCCAGCTCACCTCTGGACAGGCGGACTAACTATGGC. Protein: CASSPLDRRTNYG. The complete CDR3 reads CASSPLDRRTNYGYTF. The V call is TRBV18, the J call TRBJ1-2; 7 positions agree with TRBD1. Read coverage stops 3 residues before the CDR3 terminus; the germline J gene supplies the remainder. CDR3 length: 16 amino acids. After removal of 3 bases from V and 0 bases from J, the junction contained 7 bases not matched to a gene. Germline V gene lookup returns CDR1 KGHSH and CDR2 LQKENI.